These 12 T cell receptor beta chains originate from one sample sequenced in a study of cytomegalovirus exposure and HLA in healthy donors. The PCR used 60 Vbeta and 13 Jbeta primers. The table came from immunoSEQ multiplex PCR; TCRdb's copy has only in-frame clones and leaves some out. Of more than 130,000 clones in the sample, approximately 80% were seen once. The specimen was PBMCs. Source of these receptors: a man between 18 and 35 years old in good health and CMV-seronegative.

This clone was detected a few times. The chain couples TRBV4-2 to TRBJ1-1; 7 bases map to TRBD1. The CDR3 is 17 amino acids. CDR1 and CDR2 (germline): LGHNA, YNFKEQ. V dropped 1 base and J dropped 4; count of bases not matched to a gene: 12. CDR3 in amino acids: CASSQVGGATLGTEAFF. The CDR3 DNA is TGTGCCAGCAGCCAAGTAGGGGGCGCAACATTGGGCACTGAAGCTTTCTTT.

The gene calls are TRBV29-1 and TRBJ1-2; perhaps TRBD1 as D (6 bases). The CDR3 is 13 residues long. Trimming cost V 3 bases and J 2 bases, with 10 bases left between them. CDR1 and CDR2 from the germline V gene are SQVTM and ANQGSEA. Here the CDR3 reads CSVDETGNYGYTF. The CDR3 region has the DNA TGCAGCGTTGATGAAACAGGGAACTATGGCTACACCTTC.

The rearrangement uses TRBV11-3 and TRBJ2-5, with D maybe TRBD1 (8 bases). This CDR3 has 15 amino acids. From germline, CDR1 is SGHNT and CDR2 YENEEA. V lost 3 bases and J 7 bases, leaving 18 bases between the germline ends. The DNA for the CDR3 is TGTGCCAGCAGCTTGAGACAGGGGACTATAGTGACCCAGTACTTC. Translating it yields CASSLRQGTIVTQYF.

The V and J genes are TRBV18 and TRBJ1-5, with D hard to call. V was pared by 4 bases and J by 2 bases, with 12 bases between. CDR1 and CDR2 from the germline V gene are KGHSH and LQKENI. The CDR3 is made up of 15 amino acids. CDR3 bases: TGTGCCAGCTCACTGGGAGGTTTGGGCAATCAGCCCCAGCATTTT. Amino acid sequence: CASSLGGLGNQPQHF.

This chain links TRBV13 with TRBJ1-1; 9 positions match TRBD1. Germline V gene lookup returns CDR1 PRHDT and CDR2 FYEKMQ (reference sequence). The CDR3 is 15 amino acids. The V segment lost 5 bases and the J segment 2 bases; nucleotides outside the gene matches: 6. CDR3 residues: CASSQTGGLNTEAFF. The CDR3 coding sequence is TGTGCCAGCAGCCAGACAGGGGGTTTAAACACTGAAGCTTTCTTT.

J is TRBJ2-3 and V is TRBV13, with D perhaps matching TRBD2 (6 bases). CDR3 length: 13 residues. Germline values: CDR1 PRHDT, CDR2 FYEKMQ (reference sequence). V was shortened by 4 bases and J by 6 bases, with 11 bases between the two germline ends. The CDR3 protein is CASSSGLPDTQYF. The DNA for the CDR3 is TGTGCCAGCAGCTCGGGACTGCCGGATACGCAGTATTTT.

A single count supports this clone. This chain uses TRBV19 with TRBJ1-4; 10 positions match TRBD1. Germline values: CDR1 LNHDA, CDR2 SQIVND (reference sequence). The ends lost 1 base at V and 8 bases at J; junction bases unmatched: 7. The CDR3 covers 16 residues. The CDR3 loop is CASSIGDRGLGEKLFF. CDR3 coding DNA: TGTGCCAGTAGTATAGGGGACAGGGGTTTAGGAGAAAAACTGTTTTTT.

V gene TRBV28 combines with J gene TRBJ2-5; TRBD1 is a possible D gene (6 bases). With the DNA end fitting TRBJ2-7 better, the J assignment may be wrong. Germline V lookup: CDR1 MDHEN, CDR2 SYDVKM. There are 17 residues in the CDR3. CDR3 nucleotide sequence: TGTGCCAGCAGTTTAACCGCACAGGGAACGGGATCCTACGAGCAGTACTTC. Its translation: CASSLTAQGTGSYEQYF.

The chain carries TRBV27 and TRBJ2-7, with D possibly being TRBD1 (6 bases). The CDR3 covers 13 residues. V was cut by 6 bases and J by 4 bases, with 13 bases left in between. Germline V gene sequence: CDR1 MNHEY, CDR2 SMNVEV (reference sequence). The CDR3 nucleotides read TGTGCCAGCAGGCAACTACAGGGATACGAGCAGTACTTC. Translating it yields CASRQLQGYEQYF.

The chain joins TRBV7-9 to TRBJ2-7; D remains ambiguous. Looked up from germline, CDR1 is SEHNR and CDR2 is FQNEAQ (reference sequence). V shed 0 bases and J shed 2 bases, with 8 bases lying between them. The CDR3 runs to 14 residues. CDR3 DNA sequence: TGTGCCAGCAGCTTAGCGCTGGCAGCCTACGAGCAGTACTTC. Its translation is CASSLALAAYEQYF. Together with reference TRBV7-9 and TRBJ2-7, the CDR3 gives the full variable domain: DTGVSQNPRHKITKRGQNVTFRCDPISEHNRLYWYRQTLGQGPEFLTYFQNEAQLEKSRLLSDRFSAERPKGSFSTLEIQRTEQGDSAMYLCASSLALAAYEQYFGPGTRLTVT.

The V and J genes are TRBV7-2 and TRBJ2-5; 14 bases are a match to TRBD2. The tail of the sequence fits TRBJ2-7 better, so the J call may be wrong. The CDR3 spans 16 residues. Germline loops: CDR1 SGHTA, CDR2 FQGNSA. The CDR3 sequence is CASSLEGLAGEYEQYF. The DNA of the CDR3 is TGTGCCAGCAGCCTTGAGGGACTAGCGGGAGAATACGAGCAGTACTTC.

The chain uses TRBV15 and TRBJ1-1, with 8 bases aligning to TRBD1. The CDR3 length is 13 residues. Germline CDR1 and CDR2: LNHNV and YYDKDF (reference sequence). Trimming at V came to 3 bases and at J to 9 bases, leaving 6 bases not matched to a gene. The CDR3 region is CATSRTDRAKAFF. For the CDR3, the DNA is TGTGCCACCAGCAGGACGGACAGGGCAAAAGCTTTCTTT.